Presented here are 5 T cell receptor beta chains from one specimen sequenced in a study of blood T cell repertoires in COVID-19. Using immunoSEQ multiplex PCR, the repertoire was profiled, and TCRdb retains in-frame clones only, with some absent. The sample includes 150,000 to 200,000 clones, around four fifths of them seen just once. Sequencing used PBMCs or T cells enriched from blood (not recorded which). These receptors were collected from a man aged 65 to 85 who had been exposed to COVID-19.

This clone has a handful of counts. The CDR3 loop reads CATSGGATEAFF. The DNA of the CDR3 is TGTGCCACCTCGGGAGGTGCAACTGAAGCTTTCTTT. The chain recombines TRBV19 with TRBJ1-1; D gene ambiguous. The CDR3 extends over 12 amino acids. Trimming cost V 10 bases and J 5 bases, with 14 bases left between them. The germline CDR1 and CDR2 sequences are LNHDA and SQIVND (reference sequence).

The chain uses TRBV5-1 and TRBJ1-2, with D uncertain. Germline CDR1 and CDR2: SGHRS and YFSETQ. The CDR3 runs 13 residues. V was cut by 0 bases and J by 7 bases, with 10 bases left in between. The CDR3 sequence: CASSLAPLRGYTF. The CDR3 DNA reads as TGCGCCAGCAGCTTGGCCCCCCTCCGTGGCTACACCTTC. The full variable domain, with the rest looked up from reference TRBV5-1 and TRBJ1-2, is KAGVTQTPRYLIKTRGQQVTLSCSPISGHRSVSWYQQTPGQGLQFLFEYFSETQRNKGNFPGRFSGRQFSNSRSEMNVSTLELGDSALYLCASSLAPLRGYTFGSGTRLTVV.

This sequence joins TRBV11-3 and TRBJ2-3; the match to TRBD1 covers 7 bases. With 3 bases clipped from V and 8 bases from J, the junction kept 11 bases outside the gene matches. CDR1 is SGHNT, CDR2 YENEEA, per germline. There are 15 residues in the CDR3. This CDR3 reads CASSLLTGPKGTQYF. CDR3 DNA sequence: TGTGCCAGCAGCTTGTTGACAGGGCCCAAGGGTACGCAGTATTTT.

The V and J genes are TRBV2 and TRBJ1-5, with a tentative D call TRBD1 (6 bases). The CDR3 is 12 residues long. Trimming took 6 bases from V and 6 from J, leaving 9 bases between them. The germline V gene encodes CDR1 SNHLY and CDR2 FYNNEI. This chain's CDR3 is CASSGDIQPQHF. In DNA form, the CDR3 reads TGTGCCAGCAGCGGGGACATTCAGCCCCAGCATTTT.

The V call is TRBV7-2, the J call TRBJ2-3, with a weak D call TRBD2 (5 bases). V was pared by 1 base and J by 3 bases, with 5 bases between. There are 13 residues in the CDR3. Germline lookup yields CDR1 SGHTA and CDR2 FQGNSA. The CDR3 DNA sequence: TGTGCCAGCAGCTTAGGAGGGACAGATACGCAGTATTTT. The encoded protein is CASSLGGTDTQYF.